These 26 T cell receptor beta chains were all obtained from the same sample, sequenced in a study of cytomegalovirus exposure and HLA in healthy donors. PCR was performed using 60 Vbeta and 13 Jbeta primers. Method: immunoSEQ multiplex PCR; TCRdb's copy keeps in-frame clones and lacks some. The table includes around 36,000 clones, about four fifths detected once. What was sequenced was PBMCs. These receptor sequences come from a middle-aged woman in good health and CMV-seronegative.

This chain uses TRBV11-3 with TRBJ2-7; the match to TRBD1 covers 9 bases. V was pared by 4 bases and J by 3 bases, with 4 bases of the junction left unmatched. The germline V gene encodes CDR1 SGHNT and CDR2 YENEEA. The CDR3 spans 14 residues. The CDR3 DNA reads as TGTGCCAGCAGCTCCGGGACAGGGAACTACGAGCAGTACTTC. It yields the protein CASSSGTGNYEQYF. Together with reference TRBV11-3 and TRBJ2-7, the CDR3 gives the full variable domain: EAGVVQSPRYKIIEKKQPVAFWCNPISGHNTLYWYLQNLGQGPELLIRYENEEAVDDSQLPKDRFSAERLKGVDSTLKIQPAELGDSAVYLCASSSGTGNYEQYFGPGTRLTVT.

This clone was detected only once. This chain's CDR3 is CASSQGGGVPETQYF. As DNA, the CDR3 is TGTGCCAGCAGCCAAGGAGGCGGGGTCCCAGAGACCCAGTACTTC. The gene calls are TRBV4-2 and TRBJ2-5, with D possibly matching TRBD2 (6 bases). In germline, CDR1 is LGHNA, CDR2 YNFKEQ. The CDR3 is 15 residues long. V dropped 1 base and J dropped 4 bases, with 13 bases sitting between them.

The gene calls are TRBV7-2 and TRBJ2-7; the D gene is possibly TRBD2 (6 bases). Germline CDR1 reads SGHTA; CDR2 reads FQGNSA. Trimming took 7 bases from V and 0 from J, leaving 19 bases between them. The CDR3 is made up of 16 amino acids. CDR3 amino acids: CASTLRGLETSYEQYF. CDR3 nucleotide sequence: TGTGCCAGCACCCTTCGGGGGTTAGAAACCTCCTACGAGCAGTACTTC.

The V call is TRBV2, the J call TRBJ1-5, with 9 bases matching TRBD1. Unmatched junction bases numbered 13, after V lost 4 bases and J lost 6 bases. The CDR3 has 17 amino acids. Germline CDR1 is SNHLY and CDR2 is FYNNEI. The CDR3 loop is CASSVVRGQGGGQPQHF. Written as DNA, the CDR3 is TGTGCCAGCAGTGTGGTTCGGGGACAGGGAGGTGGTCAGCCCCAGCATTTT. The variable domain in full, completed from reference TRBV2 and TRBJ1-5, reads EPEVTQTPSHQVTQMGQEVILRCVPISNHLYFYWYRQILGQKVEFLVSFYNNEISEKSEIFDDQFSVERPDGSNFTLKIRSTKLEDSAMYFCASSVVRGQGGGQPQHFGDGTRLSIL.

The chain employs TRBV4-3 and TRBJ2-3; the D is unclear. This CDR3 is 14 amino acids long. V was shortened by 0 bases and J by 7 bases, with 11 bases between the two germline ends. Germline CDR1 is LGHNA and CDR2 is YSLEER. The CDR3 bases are TGCGCCAGCAGCCAAGAGGAGCCCACTAATACGCAGTATTTT. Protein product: CASSQEEPTNTQYF.

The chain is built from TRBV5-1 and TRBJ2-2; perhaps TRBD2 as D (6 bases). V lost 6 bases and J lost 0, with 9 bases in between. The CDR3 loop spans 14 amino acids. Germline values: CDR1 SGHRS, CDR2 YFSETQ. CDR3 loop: CASTGLANTGELFF. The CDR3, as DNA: TGCGCCAGCACGGGACTTGCGAACACCGGGGAGCTGTTTTTT.

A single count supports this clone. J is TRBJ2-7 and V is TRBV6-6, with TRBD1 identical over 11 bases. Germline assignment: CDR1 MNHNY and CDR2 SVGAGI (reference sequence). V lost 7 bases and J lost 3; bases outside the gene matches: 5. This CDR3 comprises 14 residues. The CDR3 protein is CASTPGQGVYEQYF. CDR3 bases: TGTGCCAGCACCCCGGGACAGGGGGTCTACGAGCAGTACTTC.

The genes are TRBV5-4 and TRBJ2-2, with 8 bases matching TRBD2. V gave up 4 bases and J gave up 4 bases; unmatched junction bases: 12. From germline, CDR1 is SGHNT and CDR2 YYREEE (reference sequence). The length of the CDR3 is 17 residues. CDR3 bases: TGTGCCAGCAGCCCAGGCGGAGTGCGGGGGGTCACCGGGGAGCTGTTTTTT. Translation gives CASSPGGVRGVTGELFF.

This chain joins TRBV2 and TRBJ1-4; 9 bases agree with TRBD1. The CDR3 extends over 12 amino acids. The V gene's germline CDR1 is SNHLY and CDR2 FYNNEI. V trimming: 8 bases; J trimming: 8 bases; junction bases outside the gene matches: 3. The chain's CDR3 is CASGTGREKLFF. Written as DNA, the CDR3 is TGTGCCAGCGGGACAGGGAGGGAAAAACTGTTTTTT. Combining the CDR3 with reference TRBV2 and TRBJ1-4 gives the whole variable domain EPEVTQTPSHQVTQMGQEVILRCVPISNHLYFYWYRQILGQKVEFLVSFYNNEISEKSEIFDDQFSVERPDGSNFTLKIRSTKLEDSAMYFCASGTGREKLFFGSGTQLSVL.

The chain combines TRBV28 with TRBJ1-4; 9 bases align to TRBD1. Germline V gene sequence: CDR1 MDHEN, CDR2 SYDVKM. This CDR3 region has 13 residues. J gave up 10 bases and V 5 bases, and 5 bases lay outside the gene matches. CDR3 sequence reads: CASSVTQGAKLFF. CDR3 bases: TGTGCCAGCAGTGTAACACAGGGGGCAAAACTGTTTTTT.

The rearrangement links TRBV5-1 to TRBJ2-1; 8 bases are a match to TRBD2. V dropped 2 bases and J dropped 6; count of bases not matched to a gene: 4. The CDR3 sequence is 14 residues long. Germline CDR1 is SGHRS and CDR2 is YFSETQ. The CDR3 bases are TGCGCCAGCAGCTTCCGGACTAGCAGCAATGAGCAGTTCTTC. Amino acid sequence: CASSFRTSSNEQFF.

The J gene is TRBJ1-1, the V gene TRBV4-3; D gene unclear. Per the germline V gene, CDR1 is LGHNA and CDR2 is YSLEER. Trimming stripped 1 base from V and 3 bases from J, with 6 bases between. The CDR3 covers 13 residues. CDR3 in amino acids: CASSQVVYTEAFF. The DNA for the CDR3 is TGCGCCAGCAGCCAAGTCGTGTACACTGAAGCTTTCTTT.

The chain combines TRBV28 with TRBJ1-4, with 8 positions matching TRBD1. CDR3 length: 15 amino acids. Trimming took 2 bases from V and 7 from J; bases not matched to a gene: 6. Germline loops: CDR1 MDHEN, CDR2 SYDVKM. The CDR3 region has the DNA TGTGCCAGCAGTTTACAGGGGGCGATTACTGAAAAACTGTTTTTT. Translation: CASSLQGAITEKLFF.

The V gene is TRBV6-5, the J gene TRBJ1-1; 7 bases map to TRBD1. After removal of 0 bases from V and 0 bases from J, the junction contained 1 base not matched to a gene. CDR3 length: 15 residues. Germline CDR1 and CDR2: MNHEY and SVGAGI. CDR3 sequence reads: CASSYSGQMNTEAFF. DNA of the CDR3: TGTGCCAGCAGTTACTCGGGACAGATGAACACTGAAGCTTTCTTT.

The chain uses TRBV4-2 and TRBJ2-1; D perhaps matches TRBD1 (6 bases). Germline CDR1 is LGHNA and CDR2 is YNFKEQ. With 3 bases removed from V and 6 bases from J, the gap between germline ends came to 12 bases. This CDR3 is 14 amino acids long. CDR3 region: CASSHLQGPNEQFF. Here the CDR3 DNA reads TGTGCCAGCAGCCATTTACAGGGACCCAATGAGCAGTTCTTC.

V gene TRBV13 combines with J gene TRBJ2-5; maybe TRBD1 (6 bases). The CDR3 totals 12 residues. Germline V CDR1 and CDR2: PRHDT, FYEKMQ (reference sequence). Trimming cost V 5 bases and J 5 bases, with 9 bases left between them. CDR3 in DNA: TGTGCCAGCAGCCAACAGGGCGAGACCCAGTACTTC. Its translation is CASSQQGETQYF.

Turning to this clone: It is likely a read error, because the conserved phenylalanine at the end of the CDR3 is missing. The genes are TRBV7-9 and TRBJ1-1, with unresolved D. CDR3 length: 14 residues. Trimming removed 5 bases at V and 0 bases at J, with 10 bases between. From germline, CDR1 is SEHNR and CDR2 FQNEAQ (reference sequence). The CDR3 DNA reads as TGTGCCAGCAGCAAAGACTCGTTGAACACTGAAGCTTTCCTT. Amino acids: CASSKDSLNTEAFL.

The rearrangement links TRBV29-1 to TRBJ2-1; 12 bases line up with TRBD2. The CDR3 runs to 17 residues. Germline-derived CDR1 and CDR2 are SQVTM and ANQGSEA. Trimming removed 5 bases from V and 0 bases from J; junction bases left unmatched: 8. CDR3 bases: TGCAGCGTTACTAGCGGGGGGTCTGGAAGCTCCTACAATGAGCAGTTCTTC. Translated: CSVTSGGSGSSYNEQFF.

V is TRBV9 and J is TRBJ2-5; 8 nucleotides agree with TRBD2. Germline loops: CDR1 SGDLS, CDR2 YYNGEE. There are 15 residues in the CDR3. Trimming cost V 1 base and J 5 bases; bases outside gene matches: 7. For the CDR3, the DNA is TGTGCCAGCAGCGTAACGCCCCGGGAGGGGGAGACCCAGTACTTC. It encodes CASSVTPREGETQYF.

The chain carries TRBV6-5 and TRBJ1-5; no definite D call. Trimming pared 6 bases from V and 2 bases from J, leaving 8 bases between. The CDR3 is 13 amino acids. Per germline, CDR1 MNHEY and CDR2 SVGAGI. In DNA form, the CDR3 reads TGTGCCAGCAGGGCCCATGGCAATCAGCCCCAGCATTTT. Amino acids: CASRAHGNQPQHF.

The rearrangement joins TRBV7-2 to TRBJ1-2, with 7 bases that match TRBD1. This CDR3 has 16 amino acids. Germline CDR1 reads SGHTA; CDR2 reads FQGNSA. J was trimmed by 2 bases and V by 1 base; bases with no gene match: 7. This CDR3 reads CASSLVVGRGNYGYTF. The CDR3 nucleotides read TGTGCCAGCAGCTTAGTCGTGGGCAGGGGGAACTATGGCTACACCTTC.

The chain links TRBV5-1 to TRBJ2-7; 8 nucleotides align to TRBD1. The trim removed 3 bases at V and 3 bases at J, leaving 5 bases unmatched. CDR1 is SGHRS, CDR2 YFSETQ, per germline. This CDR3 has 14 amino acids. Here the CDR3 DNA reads TGCGCCAGCAGCTCCGGACAGGGTTTCTACGAGCAGTACTTC. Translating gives CASSSGQGFYEQYF.

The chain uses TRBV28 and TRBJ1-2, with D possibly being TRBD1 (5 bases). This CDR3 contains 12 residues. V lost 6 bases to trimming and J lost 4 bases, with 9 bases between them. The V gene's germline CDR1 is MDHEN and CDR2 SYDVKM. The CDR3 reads CASSRQSYGYTF. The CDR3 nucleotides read TGTGCCAGCAGCCGACAGTCCTATGGCTACACCTTC.

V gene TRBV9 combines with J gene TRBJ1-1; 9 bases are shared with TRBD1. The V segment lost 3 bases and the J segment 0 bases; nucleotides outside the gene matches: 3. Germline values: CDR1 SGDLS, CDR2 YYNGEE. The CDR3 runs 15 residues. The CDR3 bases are TGTGCCAGCAGCGAGACAGGGGGAGTGAACACTGAAGCTTTCTTT. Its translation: CASSETGGVNTEAFF.

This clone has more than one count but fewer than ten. CDR3: CASSGRGLGNEQFF. The CDR3 DNA sequence: TGTGCCAGCAGCGGCCGGGGGTTAGGGAATGAGCAGTTCTTC. The chain is built from TRBV5-4 and TRBJ2-1; perhaps TRBD2 as D (6 bases). Looked up from germline, CDR1 is SGHNT and CDR2 is YYREEE (reference sequence). Deletions cut 4 bases from V and 7 bases from J, with 15 bases between. This CDR3 spans 14 amino acids.

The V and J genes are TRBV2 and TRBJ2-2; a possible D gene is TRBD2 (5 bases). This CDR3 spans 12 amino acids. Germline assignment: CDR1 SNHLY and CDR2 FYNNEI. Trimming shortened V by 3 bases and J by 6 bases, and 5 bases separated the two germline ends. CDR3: CASSDSAGELFF. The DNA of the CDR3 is TGTGCCAGCAGTGATAGCGCCGGGGAGCTGTTTTTT.